Listed below are T cell receptor beta chains from one sample, sequenced in a study of blood T cell repertoires in COVID-19. Method: immunoSEQ multiplex PCR; TCRdb's copy keeps in-frame clones and lacks some. The sample has about 150,000 clones, 75% to 80% seen once. The source material was peripheral blood. The receptors stem from a man older than 75 with acute or convalescent COVID-19. CDR3s include the opening cysteine and the closing phenylalanine or tryptophan. The D gene is left open where the match is weak. Clone size appears in some rows only: once, few, many, or a class for an expanded clone.

CASSASQGGNQPQHF	TGTGCCAGCAGCGCCTCACAGGGGGGCAATCAGCCCCAGCATTTT	TRBV7-8	TRBJ1-5	once	TRBD1
CASTRQGVGYTF	TGTGCCAGCACCCGACAGGGGGTAGGCTACACCTTC	TRBV6-5	TRBJ1-2	NA	TRBD1
CASSSAIGDSNQPQHF	TGTGCCAGCAGTTCCGCCATCGGGGATAGCAATCAGCCCCAGCATTTT	TRBV28	TRBJ1-5	few	NA
CASSLGELGRGTDTQYF	TGCGCCAGCAGCTTGGGAGAACTAGGCAGGGGTACAGATACGCAGTATTTT	TRBV5-1	TRBJ2-3	NA	NA
CASSRRPTGGQTGELFF	TGTGCCAGCTCACGAAGACCGACAGGGGGCCAGACCGGGGAGCTGTTTTTT	TRBV18	TRBJ2-2	NA	TRBD1
CASSIEYGGRGSGANVLTF	TGTGCCAGTAGTATAGAATACGGGGGTAGGGGCTCTGGGGCCAACGTCCTGACTTTC	TRBV19	TRBJ2-6	once	NA
CASSAAGTPNTEAFF	TGTGCCAGCAGCGCAGCCGGGACACCGAACACTGAAGCTTTCTTT	TRBV9	TRBJ1-1	NA	NA
CASAAGETQYF	TGCGCCAGCGCCGCGGGAGAGACCCAGTACTTC	TRBV5-1	TRBJ2-5	NA	NA
CASSLVPSGGLNTDTQYF	TGTGCCAGCAGCTTAGTCCCTAGCGGGGGACTAAACACAGATACGCAGTATTTT	TRBV7-6	TRBJ2-3	NA	TRBD2
CASSQEKTPGAGANVLTF	TGCGCCAGCAGCCAAGAAAAGACGCCAGGGGCTGGGGCCAACGTCCTGACTTTC	TRBV4-3	TRBJ2-6	NA	NA
CATSEGRTSLNGELFF	TGTGCCACCAGTGAAGGACGGACTAGCCTCAACGGGGAGCTGTTTTTT	TRBV24-1	TRBJ2-2	NA	TRBD2
CAWSSPGSSYNEQFF	TGTGCCTGGAGTTCCCCGGGTAGCTCCTACAATGAGCAGTTCTTC	TRBV30	TRBJ2-1	NA	NA
CASSHVRGSNYGYTF	TGTGCCAGCAGCCATGTTAGGGGGAGCAACTATGGCTACACCTTC	TRBV16	TRBJ1-2	NA	NA
CASSPNFGTGFGNEQFF	TGTGCCAGCTCACCCAACTTCGGGACAGGGTTTGGCAATGAGCAGTTCTTC	TRBV18	TRBJ2-1	NA	TRBD1
CASSPYMEAVDTQYF	TGTGCCAGCTCACCTTATATGGAGGCGGTAGATACGCAGTATTTT	TRBV18	TRBJ2-3	NA	NA
CASSPYRDTGELFF	TGTGCCAGCAGCCCCTACAGGGATACCGGGGAGCTGTTTTTT	TRBV5-4	TRBJ2-2	NA	NA
CATSDLRDRGHETQYF	TGTGCCACCAGTGATCTCCGGGACAGGGGGCACGAGACCCAGTACTTC	TRBV24-1	TRBJ2-5	NA	TRBD1
CASSLANYGYTF	TGTGCCAGCAGCTTGGCGAACTATGGCTACACCTTC	TRBV5-5	TRBJ1-2	once	NA
CASRLGLAQETQYF	TGTGCAAGTCGCTTAGGACTAGCCCAAGAGACCCAGTACTTC	TRBV12-2	TRBJ2-5	NA	NA
CASSESDLRTGELFF	TGTGCCAGCAGCGAATCGGACTTACGCACCGGGGAGCTGTTTTTT	TRBV3-1/TRBV3-2	TRBJ2-2	NA	NA
CASSQGTGTFFSGNTIYF	TGTGCCAGCAGCCAAGGGACCGGGACTTTCTTCTCTGGAAACACCATATATTTT	TRBV14	TRBJ1-3	few	NA
CASSVRQGGVGELFF	TGTGCCAGCAGTGTCCGTCAGGGGGGAGTCGGGGAGCTGTTTTTT	TRBV2	TRBJ2-2	NA	NA
CATTGGRLYGYTF	TGTGCCACCACGGGGGGTCGACTCTATGGCTACACCTTC	TRBV24-1	TRBJ1-2	once	NA
CASSQIQGETQYF	TGTGCCAGCAGTCAAATACAGGGAGAGACCCAGTACTTC	TRBV6-5	TRBJ2-5	NA	NA
CASSFNSVLDHEQYF	TGTGCCAGCAGTTTTAACTCGGTCCTAGACCACGAGCAGTACTTC	TRBV27	TRBJ2-7	NA	NA
CASSLEQEQFF	TGCGCCAGCAGCTTAGAACAGGAGCAGTTCTTC	TRBV5-1	TRBJ2-1	NA	NA
CASSPQAVGRGYTF	TGTGCCAGCAGCCCCCAGGCCGTCGGGAGGGGCTACACCTTC	TRBV7-8	TRBJ1-2	once	NA
CASSVAASGFNEQFF	TGTGCCAGCAGCGTAGCGGCTAGCGGGTTCAATGAGCAGTTCTTC	TRBV9	TRBJ2-1	NA	TRBD2
CASSGGGANEKLFF	TGCGCCAGCAGTGGAGGGGGAGCTAATGAAAAACTGTTTTTT	TRBV10-1	TRBJ1-4	NA	NA
CASSLASRRGYTDTQYF	TGTGCCAGCAGCTTAGCTTCCCGGCGGGGGTACACAGATACGCAGTATTTT	TRBV7-6	TRBJ2-3	NA	TRBD2
CASSRAGGQETQYF	TGTGCCAGCAGCCGGGCGGGGGGGCAAGAGACCCAGTACTTC	TRBV3-1/TRBV3-2	TRBJ2-5	NA	TRBD2
CASSLGPGQVYSPLHF	TGCGCCAGCAGCTTGGGTCCAGGGCAGGTCTATTCACCCCTCCACTTT	TRBV5-1	TRBJ1-6	NA	NA
CASSVEGGWGSGNTIYF	TGTGCCAGCAGCGTAGAAGGAGGGTGGGGTTCCGGAAACACCATATATTTT	TRBV9	TRBJ1-3	NA	NA
CASSPPGYTGELFF	TGTGCCAGCTCACCACCCGGGTACACCGGGGAGCTGTTTTTT	TRBV18	TRBJ2-2	NA	NA
CSVVGGQGNQPQHF	TGCAGCGTTGTGGGAGGGCAGGGGAATCAGCCCCAGCATTTT	TRBV29-1	TRBJ1-5	NA	NA
CASSRGSGVNEQFF	TGTGCCAGTAGCAGGGGATCTGGAGTCAATGAGCAGTTCTTC	TRBV18	TRBJ2-1	NA	NA
CASSLVGTSRGAGELFF	TGTGCCAGCAGCTTAGTCGGGACTAGCCGCGGGGCCGGGGAGCTGTTTTTT	TRBV7-2	TRBJ2-2	once	TRBD2
CASRRDREETQYF	TGTGCCAGCAGGCGGGACAGGGAGGAGACCCAGTACTTC	TRBV2	TRBJ2-5	NA	TRBD1
CASSVQGGSSGANVLTF	TGTGCCAGCAGCGTACAGGGGGGAAGCTCTGGGGCCAACGTCCTGACTTTC	TRBV7-2	TRBJ2-6	NA	TRBD1
CASSSGTVAYEQYF	TGTGCCAGCAGTTCCGGGACAGTTGCCTACGAGCAGTACTTC	TRBV28	TRBJ2-7	NA	TRBD1